This T cell receptor (beta chain) was sequenced for a study of control samples from healthy donors and cancer patients. Libraries were prepared by immunoSEQ multiplex PCR; TCRdb keeps only in-frame clonotypes and omits some of them. The profile shows tens of thousands of clones, about nine tenths of them singletons. Sample: PBMCs. The TCR sequence derives from a man aged 45 to 65 with lung cancer.

CDR3 sequence reads: CASTDSMAQETQYF. CDR3 coding DNA: TGTGCCAGCACCGATTCCATGGCCCAAGAGACCCAGTACTTC. The chain recombines TRBV7-9 with TRBJ2-5; D is unresolved. Trimming took off 7 bases at V and 1 base at J, with 13 bases between the two ends. The CDR3 is made up of 14 amino acids. From germline, CDR1 is SEHNR and CDR2 FQNEAQ (reference sequence). The variable domain in full, completed from reference TRBV7-9 and TRBJ2-5, reads DTGVSQNPRHKITKRGQNVTFRCDPISEHNRLYWYRQTLGQGPEFLTYFQNEAQLEKSRLLSDRFSAERPKGSFSTLEIQRTEQGDSAMYLCASTDSMAQETQYFGPGTRLLVL.